These 17 T cell receptor beta chains originate from one sample sequenced in a study of shared clonotypes between healthy human individuals. TCRdb keeps only in-frame clones here, not all; method: immunoSEQ multiplex PCR. The data contain under 650,000 clones, 90% to 97% of them singletons. Sequenced input: naive CD4+ T cells sorted from blood. Subset: CD45RA+ positively selected. These receptors were obtained from a young woman in good health.

CDR3 in amino acids: CASRMDGSNYGYTF. The CDR3 DNA is TGTGCCAGCAGAATGGACGGTAGTAACTATGGCTACACCTTC. The chain carries TRBV28 and TRBJ1-2; D remains ambiguous. V was clipped by 6 bases and J by 1 base, with 12 bases between them. Germline CDR1 is MDHEN and CDR2 is SYDVKM. This CDR3 spans 14 amino acids.

Only one count was recorded for this clone. The CDR3 DNA reads TGTGCCAGCAGCTCAGGATTCTTTGGAGGAAACACCATATATTTT. It specifies CASSSGFFGGNTIYF. The rearrangement joins TRBV11-2 to TRBJ1-3; D not resolved. Germline V gene data show CDR1 as SGHAT and CDR2 as FQNNGV. V lost 4 bases to trimming and J lost 4 bases, with 14 bases between them. The length of the CDR3 is 15 residues.

This chain links TRBV5-4 with TRBJ2-1; D possibly corresponds to TRBD1 (5 bases). Germline V gives CDR1 SGHNT, CDR2 YYREEE (reference sequence). The CDR3 loop spans 16 amino acids. V dropped 1 base and J dropped 4 bases, with 15 bases sitting between them. This CDR3 is CASSLFLTAEYNEQFF. Written as DNA, the CDR3 is TGTGCCAGCAGCTTGTTTCTGACAGCAGAGTACAATGAGCAGTTCTTC.

The V call is TRBV7-8, the J call TRBJ2-5, with 8 bases matching TRBD1. The CDR3 totals 14 residues. V trimming: 3 bases; J trimming: 5 bases; junction bases outside the gene matches: 5. CDR1 is SGHVS and CDR2 is FQNEAQ in the germline V gene. The CDR3 nucleotides read TGTGCCAGCAGCTTCAGGGGGCGATGGGAGACCCAGTACTTC. It is translated as CASSFRGRWETQYF.

The chain carries TRBV10-3 and TRBJ1-4; no clear D gene. CDR3 length: 12 residues. V lost 2 bases to trimming and J lost 7 bases, with 5 bases between them. Germline V gives CDR1 ENHRY, CDR2 SYGVKD. The CDR3 protein is CAISEPSEKLFF. For the CDR3, the DNA is TGTGCCATCAGTGAGCCCAGTGAAAAACTGTTTTTT.

This sequence joins TRBV4-2 and TRBJ2-2; 11 bases agree with TRBD2. This CDR3 contains 18 residues. The V and J ends lost 4 bases and 4 bases, in that order; junction bases with no gene match: 11. CDR1 is LGHNA, CDR2 YNFKEQ, per germline. CDR3 in amino acids: CASSPGGSGRAGTGELFF. As DNA, the CDR3 is TGTGCCAGCAGCCCAGGTGGTAGCGGGAGGGCAGGCACCGGGGAGCTGTTTTTT.

This clone was recorded once. The chain couples TRBV4-1 to TRBJ2-2; TRBD1 might be the D (5 bases). Germline V gives CDR1 MGHRA, CDR2 YSYEKL. The CDR3 covers 14 residues. Trimming cost V 5 bases and J 7 bases, with 14 bases left between them. The chain's CDR3 is CASSSLAGFGELFF. The CDR3 nucleotides are TGCGCCAGCAGCAGCCTTGCAGGGTTCGGGGAGCTGTTTTTT.

V and J are TRBV18 and TRBJ2-7, with D perhaps matching TRBD1 (5 bases). V was clipped by 3 bases and J by 0 bases, with 9 bases between them. The CDR3 sequence is 14 residues long. Germline V CDR1 and CDR2: KGHSH, LQKENI. CDR3: CASSPQGSSYEQYF. The DNA of the CDR3 is TGTGCCAGCTCACCCCAGGGCAGCTCCTACGAGCAGTACTTC. Combining the CDR3 with reference TRBV18 and TRBJ2-7 gives the whole variable domain NAGVMQNPRHLVRRRGQEARLRCSPMKGHSHVYWYRQLPEEGLKFMVYLQKENIIDESGMPKERFSAEFPKEGPSILRIQQVVRGDSAAYFCASSPQGSSYEQYFGPGTRLTVT.

The chain joins TRBV7-8 to TRBJ2-3; 10 nucleotides match TRBD2. Unmatched junction bases numbered 15, after V lost 5 bases and J lost 1 base. This CDR3 region has 19 residues. Germline V CDR1 and CDR2: SGHVS, FQNEAQ. CDR3 in amino acids: CASSRLGASGSSRTDTQYF. The DNA for the CDR3 is TGTGCCAGCAGCCGACTTGGGGCTAGCGGGAGTTCTCGCACAGATACGCAGTATTTT.

The gene calls are TRBV2 and TRBJ2-3, with 11 bases that match TRBD2. CDR1 and CDR2 from the germline V gene are SNHLY and FYNNEI. This CDR3 spans 15 amino acids. J lost 1 base, V lost 6 bases, and 3 bases had no gene match. The CDR3 reads CASRLTSGGTDTQYF. The CDR3 DNA follows: TGTGCCAGCAGGTTGACTAGCGGGGGCACAGATACGCAGTATTTT.

A single count supports this clone. The rearrangement links TRBV4-1 to TRBJ1-1; no definite D call. The CDR3 extends over 17 amino acids. The V and J ends lost 0 bases and 10 bases respectively, with 24 bases between them. CDR1 and CDR2 (germline): MGHRA, YSYEKL. The CDR3 bases are TGCGCCAGCAGCCAAGAGTCGGACGTCGTTTCGCGGCGGGGAGCTTTCTTT. Its translation is CASSQESDVVSRRGAFF.

This chain joins TRBV4-2 and TRBJ1-3; 8 bases map to TRBD1. Germline V CDR1 and CDR2: LGHNA, YNFKEQ. CDR3 size: 18 residues. After removal of 5 bases from V and 4 bases from J, the junction contained 16 bases not matched to a gene. The CDR3 is CASSSQRTGLYAGNTIYF. As DNA, the CDR3 is TGTGCCAGCAGCTCACAGAGGACAGGGCTTTACGCCGGAAACACCATATATTTT.

This chain links TRBV2 with TRBJ1-2; D not resolved. The V end lost 7 bases, the J end lost 3 bases, and 21 bases lay between the germline ends. This CDR3 region has 16 residues. Germline V lookup: CDR1 SNHLY, CDR2 FYNNEI. CDR3 loop: CASNSPERERDYGYTF. The CDR3 DNA is TGTGCCAGCAACTCCCCCGAAAGAGAAAGGGACTATGGCTACACCTTC. The whole variable domain, filled in from reference TRBV2 and TRBJ1-2, reads EPEVTQTPSHQVTQMGQEVILRCVPISNHLYFYWYRQILGQKVEFLVSFYNNEISEKSEIFDDQFSVERPDGSNFTLKIRSTKLEDSAMYFCASNSPERERDYGYTFGSGTRLTVV.

V and J are TRBV29-1 and TRBJ2-1, with D uncertain. CDR3 size: 14 residues. CDR1 is SQVTM and CDR2 is ANQGSEA in the germline V gene. Trimming cost V 1 base and J 8 bases, with 15 bases left between them. The CDR3 coding sequence is TGCAGCGTTGAAGCAGAACGGTCTTGGGATGAGCAGTTCTTC. Translation gives CSVEAERSWDEQFF.

The chain is built from TRBV5-4 and TRBJ2-1; the D gene is possibly TRBD1 (6 bases). This CDR3 has 17 amino acids. The germline gives CDR1 SGHNT, CDR2 YYREEE (reference sequence). V lost 4 bases, J lost 0 bases, and 17 bases lay in between. The CDR3 nucleotides read TGTGCCAGCAGCCAAAGTCCCCAGGGGTTCTCCTACAATGAGCAGTTCTTC. It yields the protein CASSQSPQGFSYNEQFF.

This sequence joins TRBV5-1 and TRBJ1-2; no definite D call. Germline V gene sequence: CDR1 SGHRS, CDR2 YFSETQ. This CDR3 comprises 13 residues. Trimming left V 0 bases short and J 6 bases short, with 9 bases between. CDR3 protein: CASSLGDGNGYTF. DNA for the CDR3: TGCGCCAGCAGCTTGGGAGACGGCAATGGCTACACCTTC.

The rearrangement links TRBV10-3 to TRBJ2-7; no definite D call. CDR3 length equals 14 residues. Between the trimmed V and J ends, which lost 3 bases and 7 bases, there was a span of 16 bases. Germline V gene sequence: CDR1 ENHRY, CDR2 SYGVKD. The DNA for the CDR3 is TGTGCCATCAGTGAAAGTCTAGGGCGAGGAGAGCAGTACTTC. Protein sequence: CAISESLGRGEQYF.